This record looks at one TCR beta chain sequence and its context. The sample is drawn from a study of OX40 agonist ivuxolimab in advanced cancers. This table comes from immunoSEQ multiplex PCR, and its TCRdb copy is limited to in-frame clones, with some not included. In the table there are 77,000 or so clones, roughly 88% of which are singletons. The CDR3 contains 14 residues. Looked up from germline, CDR1 is SGHAT and CDR2 is FQNNGV. Between the trimmed V and J ends, which lost 0 bases and 1 base, there was a span of 4 bases. The starting material was CD4+ or CD8+ T cells sorted from blood, obtained in a trial of the OX40 agonist ivuxolimab. This chain uses TRBV11-2 with TRBJ2-1; no firm D call. The receptor's source is an adult with an advanced solid tumor such as melanoma, head and neck, liver or kidney cancer. The CDR3 DNA reads TGTGCCAGCAGCTTAGACAGTTCCTACAATGAGCAGTTCTTC. This gives the protein CASSLDSSYNEQFF. Full variable domain (rest looked up from reference TRBV11-2 and TRBJ2-1): EAGVAQSPRYKIIEKRQSVAFWCNPISGHATLYWYQQILGQGPKLLIQFQNNGVVDDSQLPKDRFSAERLKGVDSTLKIQPAKLEDSAVYLCASSLDSSYNEQFFGPGTRLTVL.